The source of this T cell receptor (beta chain) is a study of cytomegalovirus exposure and HLA in healthy donors. Study-wide background: For the approximately 400 genotyped donors, more than 65% fell within the Caucasian-associated ancestry cluster.

Study-wide points: Accurate HLA-A and HLA-B prediction from TCR beta sequences was reported for most subjects. Later analysis identified a missense DCLRE1C variant that was linked to TCR beta V- and J-gene trimming. Association with HLA alleles at 0.05 false discovery rate was found for 15,000 to 20,000 TCR beta sequences in a later analysis.

Trimming stripped 1 base from V and 10 bases from J, with 8 bases between. This CDR3 contains 11 residues. Per the germline V gene, CDR1 is SGHAT and CDR2 is FQNNGV. Worth noting for this clone: Its target is not known.

PCR involved 60 Vbeta and 13 Jbeta primers. Profiled with immunoSEQ multiplex PCR; TCRdb holds only in-frame clones, not every one. Its clone listing holds 150,000 to 200,000 clones. Sequencing was carried out using PBMCs. This sequence originates from a woman between 18 and 29 years old in good health and CMV-seropositive. The chain employs TRBV11-2 and TRBJ2-7; D gene ambiguous. The CDR3 sequence is CASSLGADQYF. CDR3 coding DNA: TGTGCCAGCAGCTTAGGGGCAGATCAGTACTTC.